This T cell receptor (beta chain) was identified during a study of beta chain features in type 1 diabetes. Study findings and constraints: The study found moderately but significantly shorter TCRB CDR3s in all four CD4+ subsets of Type 1 diabetes patients. These data did not resolve whether HLA type affects TCRB rearrangement.

The authors reverse transcribed all of the isolated RNA, so sequencing captured expressed TCRB transcripts. Assay: immunoSEQ multiplex PCR; the TCRdb copy retains only in-frame clones and omits some. The sample contains a few hundred thousand clones, approximately 15% of which appear only once. CDR3 size: 14 residues. The V gene's germline CDR1 is SGHDT and CDR2 YYEEEE. Between the trimmed V and J ends, which lost 5 bases and 3 bases, there was a span of 14 bases. Notes on this clone: Its antigen is currently unknown.

The chain has TRBV5-6 and TRBJ1-1; perhaps TRBD1 as D (5 bases). This clonotype originated in a man younger than 35 with type 1 diabetes. Sequencing used naive CD4+ T cells from blood. The CDR3 sequence: CASRGIPGDTEAFF. DNA of the CDR3: TGTGCCAGCAGGGGGATTCCGGGGGACACTGAAGCTTTCTTT.